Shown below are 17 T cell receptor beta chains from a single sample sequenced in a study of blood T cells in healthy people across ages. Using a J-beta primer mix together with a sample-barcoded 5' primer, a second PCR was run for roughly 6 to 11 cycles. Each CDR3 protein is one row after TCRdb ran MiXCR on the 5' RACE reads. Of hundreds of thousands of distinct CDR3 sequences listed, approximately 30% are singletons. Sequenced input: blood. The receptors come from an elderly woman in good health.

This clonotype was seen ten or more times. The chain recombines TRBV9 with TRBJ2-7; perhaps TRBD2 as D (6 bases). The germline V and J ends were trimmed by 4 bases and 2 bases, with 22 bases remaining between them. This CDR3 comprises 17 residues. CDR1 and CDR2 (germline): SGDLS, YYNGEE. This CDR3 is CASSTYTGRESTYEQYF. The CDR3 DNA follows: TGTGCCAGCAGCACATATACCGGGAGAGAAAGTACCTACGAGCAGTACTTC. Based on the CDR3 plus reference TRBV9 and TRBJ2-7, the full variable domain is DSGVTQTPKHLITATGQRVTLRCSPRSGDLSVYWYQQSLDQGLQFLIQYYNGEERAKGNILERFSAQQFPDLHSELNLSSLELGDSALYFCASSTYTGRESTYEQYFGPGTRLTVT.

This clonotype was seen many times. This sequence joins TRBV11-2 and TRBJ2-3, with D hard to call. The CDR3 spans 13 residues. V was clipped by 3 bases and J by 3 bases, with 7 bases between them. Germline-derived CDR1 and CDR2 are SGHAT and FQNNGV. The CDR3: CASSFRNTDTQYF. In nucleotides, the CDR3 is TGTGCCAGCAGCTTCCGGAATACAGATACGCAGTATTTT.

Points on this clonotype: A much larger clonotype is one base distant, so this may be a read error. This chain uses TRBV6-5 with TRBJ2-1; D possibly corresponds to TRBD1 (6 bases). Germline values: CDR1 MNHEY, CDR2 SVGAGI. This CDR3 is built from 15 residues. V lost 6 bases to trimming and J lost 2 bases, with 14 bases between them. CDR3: CASSHRALPYNEQFF. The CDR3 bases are TGTGCCAGCAGCCACAGGGCCCTCCCCTACAATGAGCAGTTCTTC.

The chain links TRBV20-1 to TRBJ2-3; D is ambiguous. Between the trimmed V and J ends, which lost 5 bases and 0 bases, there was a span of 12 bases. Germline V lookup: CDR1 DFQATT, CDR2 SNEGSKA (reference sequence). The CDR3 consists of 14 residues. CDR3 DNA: TGCAGTGCTTACAAACACCCTAGCACAGATACGCAGTATTTT. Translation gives CSAYKHPSTDTQYF.

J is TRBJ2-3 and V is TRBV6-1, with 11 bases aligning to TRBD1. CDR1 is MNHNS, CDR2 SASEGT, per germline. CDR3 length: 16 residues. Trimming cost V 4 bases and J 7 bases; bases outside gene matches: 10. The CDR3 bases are TGTGCCAGCAGTGGCGTGCGGACAGGGGGCCTATATACGCAGTATTTT. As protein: CASSGVRTGGLYTQYF.

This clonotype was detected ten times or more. CDR3 region: CASSYAGVDSPLHF. The CDR3 DNA reads TGTGCCAGCAGTTACGCAGGGGTTGATTCACCCCTCCACTTT. V and J are TRBV6-6 and TRBJ1-6, with D tentatively TRBD1 (6 bases). Germline loops: CDR1 MNHNY, CDR2 SVGAGI (reference sequence). V gave up 2 bases and J gave up 8 bases, with 10 bases separating them. The CDR3 contains 14 residues.

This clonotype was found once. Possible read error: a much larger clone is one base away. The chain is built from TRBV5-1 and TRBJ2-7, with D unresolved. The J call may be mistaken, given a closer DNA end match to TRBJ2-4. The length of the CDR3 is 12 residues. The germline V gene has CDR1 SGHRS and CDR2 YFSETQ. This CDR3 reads CASSLNLNIQYF. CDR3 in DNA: TGCGCCAGCAGCCTGAACCTGAACATTCAGTACTTC.

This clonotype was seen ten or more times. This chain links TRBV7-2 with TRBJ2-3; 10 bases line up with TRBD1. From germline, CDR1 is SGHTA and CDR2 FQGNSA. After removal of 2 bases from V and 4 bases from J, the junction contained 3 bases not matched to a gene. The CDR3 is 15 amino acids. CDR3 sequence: CASSLRTGGADTQYF. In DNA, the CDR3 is TGTGCCAGCAGCTTACGGACAGGGGGAGCAGATACGCAGTATTTT. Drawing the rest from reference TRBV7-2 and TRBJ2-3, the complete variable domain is GAGVSQSPSNKVTEKGKDVELRCDPISGHTALYWYRQSLGQGLEFLIYFQGNSAPDKSGLPSDRFSAERTGGSVSTLTIQRTQQEDSAVYLCASSLRTGGADTQYFGPGTRLTVL.

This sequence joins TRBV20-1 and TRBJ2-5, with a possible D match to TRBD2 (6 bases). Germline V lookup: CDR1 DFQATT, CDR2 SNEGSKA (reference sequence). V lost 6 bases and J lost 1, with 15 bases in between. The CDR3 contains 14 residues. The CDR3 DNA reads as TGCAGTGCGGCCGCTATGGGGGGCCAAGAGACCCAGTACTTC. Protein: CSAAAMGGQETQYF.

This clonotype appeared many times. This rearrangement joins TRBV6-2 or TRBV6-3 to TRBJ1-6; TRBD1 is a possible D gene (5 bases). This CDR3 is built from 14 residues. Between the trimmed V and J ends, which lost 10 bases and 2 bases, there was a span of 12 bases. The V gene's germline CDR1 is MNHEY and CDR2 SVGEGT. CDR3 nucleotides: TGTGCCACCTGGGGGTCCGCCTATAATTCACCCCTCCACTTT. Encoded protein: CATWGSAYNSPLHF.

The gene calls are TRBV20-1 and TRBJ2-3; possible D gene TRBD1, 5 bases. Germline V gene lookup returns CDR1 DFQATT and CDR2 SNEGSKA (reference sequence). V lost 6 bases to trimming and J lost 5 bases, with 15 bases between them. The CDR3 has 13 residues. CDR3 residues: CSAPPVRGDTQYF. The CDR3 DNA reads TGCAGTGCCCCCCCGGTAAGGGGAGATACGCAGTATTTT.

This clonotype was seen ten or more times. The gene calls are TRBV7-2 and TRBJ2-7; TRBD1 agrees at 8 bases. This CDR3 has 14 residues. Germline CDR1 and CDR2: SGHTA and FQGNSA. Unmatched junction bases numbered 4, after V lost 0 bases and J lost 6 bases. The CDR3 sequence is CASSLAVTGGEQYF. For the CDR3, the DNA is TGTGCCAGCAGCTTAGCGGTCACAGGGGGCGAGCAGTACTTC.

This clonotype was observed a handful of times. In nucleotides, the CDR3 is TGTGCCAGCAGCTTAGCGGGGAGAGGAGAGACCCAGTACTTC. It yields the protein CASSLAGRGETQYF. The chain has TRBV7-2 and TRBJ2-5, with D possibly TRBD2 on 5 matching bases. V lost 0 bases to trimming and J lost 4 bases, with 9 bases between them. The CDR3 is made up of 14 amino acids. CDR1 and CDR2 from the germline V gene are SGHTA and FQGNSA. The entire variable domain, with the rest obtained from reference TRBV7-2 and TRBJ2-5, is as follows: GAGVSQSPSNKVTEKGKDVELRCDPISGHTALYWYRQSLGQGLEFLIYFQGNSAPDKSGLPSDRFSAERTGGSVSTLTIQRTQQEDSAVYLCASSLAGRGETQYFGPGTRLLVL.

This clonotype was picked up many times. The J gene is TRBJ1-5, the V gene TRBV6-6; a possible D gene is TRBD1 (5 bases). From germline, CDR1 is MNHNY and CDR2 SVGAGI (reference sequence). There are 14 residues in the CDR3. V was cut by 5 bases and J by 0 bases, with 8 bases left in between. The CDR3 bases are TGTGCCAGCAGTGACCAGGGTAGCAATCAGCCCCAGCATTTT. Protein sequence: CASSDQGSNQPQHF.

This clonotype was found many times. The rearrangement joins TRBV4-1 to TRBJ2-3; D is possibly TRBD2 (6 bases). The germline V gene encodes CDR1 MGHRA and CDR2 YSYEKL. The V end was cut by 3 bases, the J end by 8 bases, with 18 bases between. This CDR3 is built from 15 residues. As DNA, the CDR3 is TGCGCCAGCAGCCAGCGGACTACCCCCATTCGTACGCAGTATTTT. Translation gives CASSQRTTPIRTQYF.

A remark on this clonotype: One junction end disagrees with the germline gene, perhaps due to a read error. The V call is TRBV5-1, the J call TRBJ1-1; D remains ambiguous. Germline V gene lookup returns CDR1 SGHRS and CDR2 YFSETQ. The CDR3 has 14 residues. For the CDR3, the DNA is TGCGCCGGCAGCTTGGCCGTGGGCGCGGGGAAAGCTTTCTTT. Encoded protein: CAGSLAVGAGKAFF.

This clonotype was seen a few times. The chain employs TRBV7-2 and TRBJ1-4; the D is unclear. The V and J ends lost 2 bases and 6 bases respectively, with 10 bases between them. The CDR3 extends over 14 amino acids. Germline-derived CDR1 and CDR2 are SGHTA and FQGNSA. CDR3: CASSLSPLYEKLFF. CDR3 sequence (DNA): TGTGCCAGCAGCTTAAGCCCGTTGTATGAAAAACTGTTTTTT.